This T cell receptor beta chain was profiled in a study of blood T cell repertoires in COVID-19. V was shortened by 2 bases and J by 4 bases, with 11 bases between the two germline ends. Germline-derived CDR1 and CDR2 are SGHVS and FQNEAQ. The CDR3 length is 15 residues. In the original analysis: Estimation of nucleated cell counts was performed using reference gene primer amplification. The repertoire was sequenced with immunoSEQ multiplex PCR; TCRdb's copy has only in-frame clones and lacks some. V, J and clone size reflect that table, while D and trimming were determined from the DNA. Among 95,000 to 150,000 clones listed, roughly 70% were seen once.

This receptor was identified in a human donor with acute or convalescent COVID-19. The donor label of this sample is uncertain. Sequenced material: peripheral blood. The chain is built from TRBV7-8 and TRBJ1-4, with D hard to call. The CDR3 loop reads CASSLSRGFNEKLFF. DNA for the CDR3: TGTGCCAGCAGCTTATCACGAGGGTTTAATGAAAAACTGTTTTTT.